This TCR beta chain was sequenced for a study of identical twins. Germline V gives CDR1 SGHVS, CDR2 FQNEAQ. This CDR3 spans 15 amino acids. V shed 5 bases and J 3 bases; nucleotides not matched to a gene: 5. The study's findings and limits: A cross-sectional statistical analysis, not follow-up of the same donors, supported the conclusions.

This clonotype was counted a few times. Antigen specificity is unknown. A universal primer binding site was introduced by template switching. The final cDNA contained unique molecular identifiers. One entry per CDR3 protein, called by TCRdb with MiXCR from the 5' RACE reads. The sample carries approximately 350,000 distinct CDR3 sequences, roughly an eighth recorded once. This same sample was also part of a study on yellow fever vaccine responses in identical twins.

Material for sequencing was CD8+ T cells sorted from blood. The receptor comes from a woman aged 18-35 years in good health. This chain uses TRBV7-8 with TRBJ1-4, with 8 bases aligning to TRBD1. The CDR3 spells CASSTRQGSNEKLFF. The CDR3 bases are TGTGCCAGCAGCACCCGACAGGGGTCTAATGAAAAACTGTTTTTT. Together with reference TRBV7-8 and TRBJ1-4, the CDR3 gives the full variable domain: GAGVSQSPRYKVAKRGQDVALRCDPISGHVSLFWYQQALGQGPEFLTYFQNEAQLDKSGLPSDRFFAERPEGSVSTLKIQRTQQEDSAVYLCASSTRQGSNEKLFFGSGTQLSVL.